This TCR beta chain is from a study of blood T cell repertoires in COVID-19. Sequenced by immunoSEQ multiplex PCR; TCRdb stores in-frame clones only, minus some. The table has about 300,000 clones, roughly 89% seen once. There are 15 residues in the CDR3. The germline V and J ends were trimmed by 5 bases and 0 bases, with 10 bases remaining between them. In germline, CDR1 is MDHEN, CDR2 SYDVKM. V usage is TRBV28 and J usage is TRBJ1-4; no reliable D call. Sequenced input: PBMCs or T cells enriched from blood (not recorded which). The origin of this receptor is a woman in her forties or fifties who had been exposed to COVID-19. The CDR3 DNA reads TGTGCCAGCAGTCCCCCCACGGCAACTAATGAAAAACTGTTTTTT. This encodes CASSPPTATNEKLFF.